This entry describes one T cell receptor (beta chain). Its antigen remains unidentified. No per-base quality is available; no much larger clone lies one base away. The method was 5' RACE. Sequencing used an Illumina HiSeq 2500. A second PCR of about 7 to 12 cycles was run with a J-beta primer mix and a sample-barcoded 5' primer. A unique molecular identifier was introduced onto each TCR beta cDNA molecule by a template-switch 5' adaptor carrying 12 random nucleotides. At least 2.5 million CDR3-containing paired-end reads were obtained from each sample. First-strand cDNA was synthesized from all RNA with the Mint cDNA synthesis kit, primed by a TRBC-specific oligonucleotide. Following uracil-DNA glycosylase treatment, a first 18-cycle PCR with universal primers M1SS and BC2_uni_R was performed on all cDNA. Under the source paper's analysis protocol: Each sample was normalized by randomly selecting 1 million high-quality reads, each carrying a distinct molecular identifier. Reads with shared molecular identifiers were discarded instead of being binned into consensus sequences. MiTCR, with a Q25 quality threshold and the strictest error-elimination algorithm, was used for CDR3 identification, clonotype clustering and error correction. A nonparametric unseen species model using Euler transformation provided a lower-bound estimate of total TCR beta diversity. The raw public data were reprocessed by TCRdb itself: fastp quality trimming at Q25, MiXCR clonotype calling, in-frame beta chains only. Merged by CDR3 protein, the rows form single entries marked with the most common genes and DNA. The V and J calls and clone size come from TCRdb's table, not from the authors' own analysis. Here the sample has around 650,000 distinct CDR3 sequences; about 43% occur a single time. The top ten constitute 25% to 35% of the sample.

The data originate from a study of blood T cells in healthy people across ages (dated by TCRdb to between 2014 and 2017). The study in broad terms: Template switching captured roughly one uniquely barcoded TCR beta cDNA molecule per two T cells in model experiments. Using deep sequencing normalized with unique cDNA molecular identifiers, the study measured how TCR beta repertoire diversity changes with age. Two additional independent replicas of 1 million unique cDNA reads from the same blood draw were analyzed for two donors (one aged 18 to 30 and one aged 80 or older). The donors were split into four age groups: young (average 16 years), middle-aged (over 35), aged (approximately 60) and long-lived (approximately 80). To avoid experimental bias, donors of different ages were randomly spread across the sequencing lanes. Overall study outcomes, separate from this receptor: Since profiling was done on bulk unsorted PBMCs, naive and antigen-experienced compartments could not be conclusively compared. Total diversity estimates from one million sequenced T cells were considered lower bounds and underestimates. Because the CMV infection status of the donors was unknown, age-related changes in expanded clonotypes may potentially have been confounded. Compared with the aged group, the long-lived group had more naive CD4+ T cells, fewer expanded clones and increased TCR diversity, a pattern suggesting age selection. There was a strong correlation between observed TCR beta diversity and the percentage of naive T cells measured by flow cytometry. Observed TCR beta diversity per million T cells fell roughly linearly with age, and a significant reduction was already apparent by age roughly 40.

Systemically healthy Caucasian individuals from Russia, 39 in total and aged roughly 6 to 95 years, were included as donors. About 9.8 milliliters of peripheral blood were drawn from each donor into EDTA-treated Vacutainer tubes. PBMCs were isolated by Ficoll-Paque density-gradient centrifugation, with at least 6.5 million obtained per sample. Total RNA, at least 6 micrograms per sample, was extracted from PBMCs with Trizol reagent. For every donor, an aliquot of PBMCs went through flow cytometry to measure the percentages of naive CD45RAhigh/CD27high T cells. Trimming costs V 2 bases and J 2 bases, and their ends lie 9 bases apart. For CDR1 and CDR2, the germline V gene lists MGHDK and SYGVNS. The CDR3 runs 14 residues from the cysteine to the phenylalanine. Of the read, only the CDR3 DNA is kept; its 42 bases are in frame from base 1.

The sample comprised blood. The chain is encoded by TRBV25-1 joined to TRBJ1-2; the D gene is unclear. This clonotype was sampled from a man older than 75 in good health. In nucleotides, the sequence is TGTGCCAGCAGTGAAAGGGCAGTAAACTATGGCTACACCTTC. Its amino acids are CASSERAVNYGYTF.